A selection of T cell receptor beta chains follows, all from one sample in a study of shared clonotypes between healthy human individuals. Method: immunoSEQ multiplex PCR; TCRdb's copy keeps in-frame clones and lacks some. The data hold 2,500,000 or so clones, with roughly 92% observed a single time. Sequenced sample: naive CD4+ T cells sorted from blood. The receptors originated from a man aged 18-30 years in good health. The CDR3 runs from the conserved cysteine through the conserved F or W. D genes are given only for firm matches. Some rows have no size entry. The others give once, few or many, or a class for an expanded clone.

j_gene: TRBJ1-6; abundance: -; d_gene: -; v_gene: TRBV6-1; CDR3aa: CASSEFVNSPLHF; CDR3nt: TGTGCCAGCAGTGAATTCGTTAATTCACCCCTCCACTTT
j_gene: TRBJ2-7; abundance: -; d_gene: -; v_gene: TRBV29-1; CDR3aa: CSVGAVHEQYF; CDR3nt: TGCAGCGTTGGCGCGGTCCACGAGCAGTACTTC
j_gene: TRBJ2-7; abundance: -; d_gene: -; v_gene: TRBV5-1; CDR3aa: CASSLPGVEQYF; CDR3nt: TGCGCCAGCAGCTTACCGGGGGTCGAGCAGTACTTC
j_gene: TRBJ2-1; abundance: -; d_gene: -; v_gene: TRBV2; CDR3aa: CASTQGDEQFF; CDR3nt: TGTGCCAGCACTCAGGGTGATGAGCAGTTCTTC
j_gene: TRBJ1-3; abundance: once; d_gene: -; v_gene: TRBV7-9; CDR3aa: CASSPPGPVSGNTIYF; CDR3nt: TGTGCCAGCAGCCCTCCGGGCCCAGTCTCTGGAAACACCATATATTTT
j_gene: TRBJ2-1; abundance: -; d_gene: TRBD2; v_gene: TRBV30; CDR3aa: CAWSVLGTSSYNEQFF; CDR3nt: TGTGCCTGGAGTGTTTTGGGGACTAGCTCCTACAATGAGCAGTTCTTC
j_gene: TRBJ2-7; abundance: -; d_gene: TRBD2; v_gene: TRBV28; CDR3aa: CASSNPSGGTYEQYF; CDR3nt: TGTGCCAGCAGCAACCCTAGCGGGGGTACCTACGAGCAGTACTTC
j_gene: TRBJ1-1; abundance: -; d_gene: -; v_gene: TRBV2; CDR3aa: CASSDQGSLRGTEAFF; CDR3nt: TGTGCCAGCAGTGATCAAGGGTCTCTTAGGGGGACTGAAGCTTTCTTT
j_gene: TRBJ2-5; abundance: -; d_gene: TRBD2; v_gene: TRBV7-9; CDR3aa: CASSLGGGGAGETQYF; CDR3nt: TGTGCCAGCAGCTTAGGCGGCGGGGGGGCAGGAGAGACCCAGTACTTC
j_gene: TRBJ2-1; abundance: -; d_gene: -; v_gene: TRBV2; CDR3aa: CASRGHQGFSYNEQFF; CDR3nt: TGTGCCAGCAGAGGACATCAAGGGTTCTCCTACAATGAGCAGTTCTTC
j_gene: TRBJ1-4; abundance: -; d_gene: -; v_gene: TRBV7-2; CDR3aa: CASSLASRTGNEKLFF; CDR3nt: TGTGCCAGCAGCTTAGCTTCGAGGACGGGTAATGAAAAACTGTTTTTT
j_gene: TRBJ2-2; abundance: -; d_gene: TRBD2; v_gene: TRBV7-2; CDR3aa: CASSHPPGLGRTGELFF; CDR3nt: TGTGCCAGCAGCCACCCCCCGGGACTAGGCCGAACCGGGGAGCTGTTTTTT
j_gene: TRBJ1-1; abundance: -; d_gene: TRBD1; v_gene: TRBV5-4; CDR3aa: CASSFSQGVATEAFF; CDR3nt: TGTGCCAGCAGCTTTTCGCAGGGGGTGGCCACTGAAGCTTTCTTT
j_gene: TRBJ1-4; abundance: -; d_gene: -; v_gene: TRBV7-8; CDR3aa: CASSLAGPPTNEKLFF; CDR3nt: TGTGCCAGCAGCTTAGCCGGACCGCCAACTAATGAAAAACTGTTTTTT
j_gene: TRBJ1-6; abundance: -; d_gene: -; v_gene: TRBV5-4; CDR3aa: CASGQGGSSYNSPLHF; CDR3nt: TGTGCCAGCGGGCAGGGTGGGAGCTCCTATAATTCACCCCTCCACTTT
j_gene: TRBJ2-7; abundance: -; d_gene: TRBD2; v_gene: TRBV11-2; CDR3aa: CASSLGASGRANSYEQYF; CDR3nt: TGTGCCAGCAGCTTAGGAGCTAGCGGGAGGGCGAACTCCTACGAGCAGTACTTC
j_gene: TRBJ1-4; abundance: -; d_gene: TRBD1; v_gene: TRBV7-2; CDR3aa: CASSLVHGQVNEKLFF; CDR3nt: TGTGCCAGCAGCTTAGTGCACGGACAGGTTAATGAAAAACTGTTTTTT
j_gene: TRBJ1-1; abundance: once; d_gene: -; v_gene: TRBV6-1; CDR3aa: CASRDPKGAFF; CDR3nt: TGTGCCAGCCGGGACCCTAAGGGAGCTTTCTTT
j_gene: TRBJ2-5; abundance: -; d_gene: TRBD2; v_gene: TRBV7-2; CDR3aa: CASSLVGTSTQETQYF; CDR3nt: TGTGCCAGCAGCTTAGTGGGGACTAGCACCCAAGAGACCCAGTACTTC
j_gene: TRBJ2-3; abundance: -; d_gene: TRBD1; v_gene: TRBV25-1; CDR3aa: CASRASRTGGADTQYF; CDR3nt: TGTGCCAGCAGGGCCTCCCGGACAGGGGGGGCAGATACGCAGTATTTT
j_gene: TRBJ2-2; abundance: -; d_gene: -; v_gene: TRBV7-2; CDR3aa: CASSLLRGANTGELFF; CDR3nt: TGTGCCAGCAGCTTGCTCAGGGGCGCGAACACCGGGGAGCTGTTTTTT
j_gene: TRBJ2-6; abundance: once; d_gene: -; v_gene: TRBV25-1; CDR3aa: CASSEAFGANVLTF; CDR3nt: TGTGCCAGCAGTGAAGCTTTCGGAGCCAACGTCCTGACTTTC
j_gene: TRBJ2-3; abundance: -; d_gene: -; v_gene: TRBV4-1; CDR3aa: CASSQERFSTDTQYF; CDR3nt: TGCGCCAGCAGCCAAGAGAGGTTTAGCACAGATACGCAGTATTTT
j_gene: TRBJ1-6; abundance: once; d_gene: -; v_gene: TRBV5-3; CDR3aa: CARSGIGVSSYNSPLHF; CDR3nt: TGTGCCAGAAGCGGCATAGGGGTCAGCTCCTATAATTCACCCCTCCACTTT
j_gene: TRBJ1-2; abundance: -; d_gene: -; v_gene: TRBV6-1; CDR3aa: CASRETGYGYTF; CDR3nt: TGTGCCAGCAGGGAAACTGGGTATGGCTACACCTTC
j_gene: TRBJ2-3; abundance: -; d_gene: TRBD2; v_gene: TRBV29-1; CDR3aa: CSVEGPSGNTDTQYF; CDR3nt: TGCAGCGTTGAGGGGCCTAGCGGGAACACAGATACGCAGTATTTT
j_gene: TRBJ1-1; abundance: -; d_gene: -; v_gene: TRBV10-3; CDR3aa: CAISGGGGMNTEAFF; CDR3nt: TGTGCCATCAGTGGGGGGGGCGGCATGAACACTGAAGCTTTCTTT
j_gene: TRBJ1-2; abundance: -; d_gene: TRBD1; v_gene: TRBV6-5; CDR3aa: CASRRGQGQHYGYTF; CDR3nt: TGTGCCAGCAGACGTGGACAGGGACAACATTATGGCTACACCTTC
j_gene: TRBJ1-1; abundance: -; d_gene: TRBD1; v_gene: TRBV7-9; CDR3aa: CASSPDGGTGNTEAFF; CDR3nt: TGTGCCAGCAGCCCCGATGGAGGGACAGGGAACACTGAAGCTTTCTTT
j_gene: TRBJ1-3; abundance: once; d_gene: -; v_gene: TRBV5-1; CDR3aa: CASSLSGGVSGNTIYF; CDR3nt: TGCGCCAGCAGCTTGTCAGGAGGGGTTTCTGGAAACACCATATATTTT
j_gene: TRBJ2-1; abundance: -; d_gene: TRBD2; v_gene: TRBV30; CDR3aa: CAWSVIWRGDNEQFF; CDR3nt: TGTGCCTGGAGTGTAATCTGGCGGGGGGACAATGAGCAGTTCTTC
j_gene: TRBJ2-7; abundance: -; d_gene: -; v_gene: TRBV7-2; CDR3aa: CASSLVEGPYEQYF; CDR3nt: TGTGCCAGCAGCTTAGTGGAGGGCCCCTACGAGCAGTACTTC
j_gene: TRBJ1-6; abundance: -; d_gene: -; v_gene: TRBV4-1; CDR3aa: CASSQESAGPYNSPLHF; CDR3nt: TGCGCCAGCAGCCAAGAATCCGCAGGCCCCTATAATTCACCCCTCCACTTT